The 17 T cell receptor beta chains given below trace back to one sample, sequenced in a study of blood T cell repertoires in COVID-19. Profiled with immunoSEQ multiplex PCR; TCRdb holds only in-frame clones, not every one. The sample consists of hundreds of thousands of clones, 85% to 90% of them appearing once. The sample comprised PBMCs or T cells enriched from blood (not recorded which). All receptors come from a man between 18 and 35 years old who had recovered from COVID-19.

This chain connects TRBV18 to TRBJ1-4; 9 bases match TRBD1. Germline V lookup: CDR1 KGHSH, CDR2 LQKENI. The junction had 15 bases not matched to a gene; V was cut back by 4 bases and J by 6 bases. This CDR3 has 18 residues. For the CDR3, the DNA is TGTGCCAGCTCACAAAAGGGACAGGGAGTCGGGCTGGATGAAAAACTGTTTTTT. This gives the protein CASSQKGQGVGLDEKLFF.

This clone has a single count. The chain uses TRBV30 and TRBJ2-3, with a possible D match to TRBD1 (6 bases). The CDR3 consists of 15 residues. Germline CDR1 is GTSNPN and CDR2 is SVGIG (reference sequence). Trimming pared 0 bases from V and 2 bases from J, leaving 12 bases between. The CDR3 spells CAWSVRQGYTDTQYF. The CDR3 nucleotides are TGTGCCTGGAGTGTACGTCAGGGGTACACAGATACGCAGTATTTT.

As DNA, the CDR3 is TGTGCCAGCAGCCCCGGAATTTCGGGACACGAGACCCAGTACTTC. Protein: CASSPGISGHETQYF. V usage is TRBV7-6 and J usage is TRBJ2-5, with D possibly being TRBD1 (6 bases). From germline, CDR1 is SGHVS and CDR2 FNYEAQ. V was clipped by 5 bases and J by 5 bases, with 18 bases between them. The CDR3 contains 15 residues.

Here the CDR3 reads CASSQLSGFNEQFF. In nucleotides, the CDR3 is TGCGCCAGCAGCCAACTCTCAGGTTTCAATGAGCAGTTCTTC. The chain carries TRBV4-3 and TRBJ2-1; D not certain. Trimming pared 2 bases from V and 6 bases from J, leaving 11 bases between. Germline V gene data show CDR1 as LGHNA and CDR2 as YSLEER. The CDR3 length is 14 residues.

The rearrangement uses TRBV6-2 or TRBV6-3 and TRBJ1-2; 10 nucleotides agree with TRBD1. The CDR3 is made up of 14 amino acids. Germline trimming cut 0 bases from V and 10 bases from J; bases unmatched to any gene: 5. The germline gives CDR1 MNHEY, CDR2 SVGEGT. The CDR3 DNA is TGTGCCAGCAGTTACTCAGACAGGGGGCGCGACTACACCTTC. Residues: CASSYSDRGRDYTF.

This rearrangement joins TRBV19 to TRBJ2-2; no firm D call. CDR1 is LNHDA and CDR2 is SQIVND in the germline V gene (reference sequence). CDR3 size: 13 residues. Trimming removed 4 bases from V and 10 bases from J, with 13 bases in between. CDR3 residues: CASSTGISSELFF. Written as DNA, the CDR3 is TGTGCCAGTAGTACAGGCATCTCCTCGGAGCTGTTTTTT.

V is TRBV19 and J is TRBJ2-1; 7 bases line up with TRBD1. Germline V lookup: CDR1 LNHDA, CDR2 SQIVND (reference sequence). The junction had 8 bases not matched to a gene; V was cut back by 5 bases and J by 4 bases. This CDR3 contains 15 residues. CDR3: CASSFRDRPYNEQFF. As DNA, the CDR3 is TGTGCCAGTAGTTTCCGGGACAGACCTTACAATGAGCAGTTCTTC.

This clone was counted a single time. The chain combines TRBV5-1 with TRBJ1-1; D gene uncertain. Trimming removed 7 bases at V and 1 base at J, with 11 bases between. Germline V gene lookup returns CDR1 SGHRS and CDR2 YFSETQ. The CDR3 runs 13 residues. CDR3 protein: CASQGEGNTEAFF. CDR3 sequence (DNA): TGCGCCAGCCAAGGAGAGGGGAACACTGAAGCTTTCTTT. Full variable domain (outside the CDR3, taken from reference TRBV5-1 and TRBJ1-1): KAGVTQTPRYLIKTRGQQVTLSCSPISGHRSVSWYQQTPGQGLQFLFEYFSETQRNKGNFPGRFSGRQFSNSRSEMNVSTLELGDSALYLCASQGEGNTEAFFGQGTRLTVV.

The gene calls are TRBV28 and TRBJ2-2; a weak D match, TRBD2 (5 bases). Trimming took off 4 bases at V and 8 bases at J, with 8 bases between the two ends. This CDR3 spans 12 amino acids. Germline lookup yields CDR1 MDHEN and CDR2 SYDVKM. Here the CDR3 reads CASSYPGGELFF. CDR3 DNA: TGTGCCAGCAGTTACCCGGGGGGGGAGCTGTTTTTT.

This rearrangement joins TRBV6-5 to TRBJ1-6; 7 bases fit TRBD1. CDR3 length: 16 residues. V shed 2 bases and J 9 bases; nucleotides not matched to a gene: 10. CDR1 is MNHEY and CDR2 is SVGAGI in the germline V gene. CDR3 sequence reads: CASSYPWDSGSSPLHF. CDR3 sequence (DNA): TGTGCCAGCAGTTACCCCTGGGACAGCGGGAGTTCACCCCTCCACTTT.

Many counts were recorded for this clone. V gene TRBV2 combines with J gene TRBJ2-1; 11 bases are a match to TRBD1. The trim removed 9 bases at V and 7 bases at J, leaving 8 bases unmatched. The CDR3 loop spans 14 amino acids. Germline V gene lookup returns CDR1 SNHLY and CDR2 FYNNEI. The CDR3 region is CARKGQGVWNEQFF. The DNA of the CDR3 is TGTGCCAGAAAGGGACAGGGGGTATGGAATGAGCAGTTCTTC.

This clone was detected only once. CDR3 DNA: TGTGCCAGCAGTTTATTGGGGGGTCGGAGGAATTCACCCCTCCACTTT. Translating it yields CASSLLGGRRNSPLHF. The J gene is TRBJ1-6, the V gene TRBV28; possible D gene TRBD1, 5 bases. The CDR3 length is 16 residues. Germline V gene data show CDR1 as MDHEN and CDR2 as SYDVKM. Trimming pared 1 base from V and 7 bases from J, leaving 14 bases between.

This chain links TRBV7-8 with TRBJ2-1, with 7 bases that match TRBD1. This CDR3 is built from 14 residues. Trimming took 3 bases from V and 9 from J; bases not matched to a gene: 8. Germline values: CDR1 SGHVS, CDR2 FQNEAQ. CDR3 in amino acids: CASSFQQGRREQFF. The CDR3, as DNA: TGTGCCAGCAGCTTTCAACAGGGGCGGCGTGAGCAGTTCTTC.

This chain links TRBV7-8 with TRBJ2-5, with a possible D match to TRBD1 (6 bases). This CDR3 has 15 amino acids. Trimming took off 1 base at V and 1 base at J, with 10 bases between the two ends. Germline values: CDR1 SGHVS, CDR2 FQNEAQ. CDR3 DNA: TGTGCCAGCAGCTTAGAATCGACAGGCCAAGAGACCCAGTACTTC. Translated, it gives CASSLESTGQETQYF.

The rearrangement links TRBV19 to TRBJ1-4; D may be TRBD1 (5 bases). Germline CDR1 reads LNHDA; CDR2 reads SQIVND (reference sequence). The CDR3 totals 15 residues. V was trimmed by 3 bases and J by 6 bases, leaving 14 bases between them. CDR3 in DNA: TGTGCCAGTAGTATGGTGTCAGGGTTGTATGAAAAACTGTTTTTT. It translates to CASSMVSGLYEKLFF.

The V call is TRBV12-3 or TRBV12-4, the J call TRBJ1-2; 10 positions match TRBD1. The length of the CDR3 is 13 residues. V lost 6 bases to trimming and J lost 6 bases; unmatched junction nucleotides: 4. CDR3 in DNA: TGTGCCAGCAGCCGAGACAGGGGGCATGGCTACACCTTC. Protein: CASSRDRGHGYTF.

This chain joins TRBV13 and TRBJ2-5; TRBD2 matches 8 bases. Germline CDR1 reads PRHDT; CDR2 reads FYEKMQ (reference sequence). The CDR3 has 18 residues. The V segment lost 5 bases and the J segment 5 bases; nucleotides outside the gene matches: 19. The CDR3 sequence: CASSLLSGRAGRRETQYF. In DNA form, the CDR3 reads TGTGCCAGCAGCCTCCTGAGCGGGAGAGCGGGACGAAGGGAGACCCAGTACTTC.